The next 27 T cell receptor beta chains were all read from a single sample in a study of a mutant IDH1 vaccine in newly diagnosed glioma. These TCRs are of unknown antigen specificity. Time point here: week 47, end of study. A single vaccine dose contained 300 ug of mutant IDH1 20-mer peptide, and topical imiquimod was used with it. TCRdb's table, derived via immunoSEQ multiplex PCR, lists solely in-frame clones and lacks some. The sample contains just over 60,000 clones, about four fifths of which appear only once. Specimen: PBMCs, collected from a glioma patient whose treatment included an IDH1 peptide vaccine. The receptors stem from a man under 40 with glioma.

The J gene is TRBJ2-2, the V gene TRBV11-2; the D gene is possibly TRBD1 (6 bases). Germline-derived CDR1 and CDR2 are SGHAT and FQNNGV. V was trimmed by 2 bases and J by 4 bases, leaving 8 bases between them. The CDR3 runs to 14 residues. The CDR3 protein is CASSLSQGTGELFF. The CDR3 bases are TGTGCCAGCAGCTTATCACAGGGCACCGGGGAGCTGTTTTTT.

The chain links TRBV12-5 to TRBJ2-7; 7 bases are shared with TRBD2. The V gene end was trimmed by 2 bases and the J gene end by 4 bases; junction bases not matched to a gene: 8. This CDR3 contains 15 residues. Germline CDR1 LGHNT, CDR2 FRNRAP. This chain's CDR3 is CASGLWRGFMYEQYF. In nucleotides, the CDR3 is TGTGCTAGTGGTTTGTGGCGGGGGTTCATGTACGAGCAGTACTTC.

This sequence joins TRBV7-9 and TRBJ1-2; no definite D call. Trimming cost V 8 bases and J 2 bases, with 12 bases left between them. Germline V gene lookup returns CDR1 SEHNR and CDR2 FQNEAQ (reference sequence). The CDR3 is 13 amino acids. The CDR3 region has the DNA TGTGCCAGCGGTCGGACCGAGAACTATGGCTACACCTTC. This sequence encodes CASGRTENYGYTF.

The chain employs TRBV5-6 and TRBJ2-5; TRBD2 matches at 9 bases. The junction had 9 bases not matched to a gene; V was cut back by 4 bases and J by 2 bases. CDR1 and CDR2 (germline): SGHDT, YYEEEE. This CDR3 comprises 16 residues. The CDR3 sequence: CASSRTSGGPQETQYF. CDR3 bases: TGTGCCAGCAGCCGCACGAGCGGGGGGCCACAAGAGACCCAGTACTTC.

The chain is built from TRBV7-9 and TRBJ1-1; maybe TRBD1 (6 bases). The CDR3 is 13 residues long. V was shortened by 5 bases and J by 1 base, with 8 bases between the two germline ends. CDR1 and CDR2 (germline): SEHNR, FQNEAQ (reference sequence). The CDR3 reads CASSQQGNTEAFF. DNA of the CDR3: TGTGCCAGCAGCCAACAGGGGAACACTGAAGCTTTCTTT. The full variable domain, in which reference TRBV7-9 and TRBJ1-1 provide the parts outside the CDR3, is DTGVSQNPRHKITKRGQNVTFRCDPISEHNRLYWYRQTLGQGPEFLTYFQNEAQLEKSRLLSDRFSAERPKGSFSTLEIQRTEQGDSAMYLCASSQQGNTEAFFGQGTRLTVV.

This chain connects TRBV5-6 to TRBJ1-2; D unclear. V lost 3 bases and J 1 base, leaving 16 bases between the germline ends. This CDR3 is 16 amino acids long. Germline V gives CDR1 SGHDT, CDR2 YYEEEE. The CDR3, as DNA: TGTGCCAGCAGCTCGGCCGGGAACTGGATTAACTATGGCTACACCTTC. It is translated as CASSSAGNWINYGYTF.

This chain links TRBV7-9 with TRBJ1-6; 7 nucleotides line up with TRBD1. Germline V gene sequence: CDR1 SEHNR, CDR2 FQNEAQ (reference sequence). The CDR3 is made up of 18 amino acids. J was trimmed by 0 bases and V by 4 bases; bases with no gene match: 9. CDR3 nucleotides: TGTGCCAGCAGCTCAAGGGACAGAAGTTTCTCCTATAATTCACCCCTCCACTTT. This encodes CASSSRDRSFSYNSPLHF.

This clone has just one count. V gene TRBV27 combines with J gene TRBJ1-2, with D unclear. The germline V gene has CDR1 MNHEY and CDR2 SMNVEV (reference sequence). Deletions cut 5 bases from V and 3 bases from J, with 10 bases between. CDR3 size: 13 residues. The CDR3 sequence is CASSPRDHYGYTF. CDR3 coding DNA: TGTGCCAGCAGTCCCCGTGACCACTATGGCTACACCTTC.

The CDR3 loop reads CSVADSNNEQFF. CDR3 DNA: TGCAGCGTGGCGGACAGTAACAATGAGCAGTTCTTC. This rearrangement joins TRBV29-1 to TRBJ2-1; tentatively, D is TRBD1 (6 bases). The germline V gene encodes CDR1 SQVTM and CDR2 ANQGSEA. The CDR3 extends over 12 amino acids. Trimming took off 6 bases at V and 5 bases at J, with 11 bases between the two ends.

This chain uses TRBV28 with TRBJ1-2, with 7 bases lining up with TRBD1. There are 14 residues in the CDR3. Germline assignment: CDR1 MDHEN and CDR2 SYDVKM. V lost 2 bases and J lost 6; bases outside the gene matches: 6. In nucleotides, the CDR3 is TGTGCCAGCAGTTTAATTCAGGGGGGGGATGGCTACACCTTC. Its protein product is CASSLIQGGDGYTF.

The V call is TRBV19, the J call TRBJ2-5; 8 nucleotides line up with TRBD2. The CDR3 is 17 amino acids. V shed 3 bases, J shed 2 bases, and the junction held 11 bases outside the gene matches. From germline, CDR1 is LNHDA and CDR2 SQIVND (reference sequence). The CDR3 spells CASSMVAGSLGQETQYF. CDR3 DNA: TGTGCCAGTAGTATGGTAGCGGGGTCTTTGGGGCAAGAGACCCAGTACTTC.

This clone has just a few counts. The chain carries TRBV6-5 and TRBJ1-5; D call uncertain. This CDR3 is built from 14 residues. Germline V CDR1 and CDR2: MNHEY, SVGAGI. V dropped 0 bases and J dropped 0 bases, with 3 bases sitting between them. This CDR3 reads CASSYSHSNQPQHF. The DNA of the CDR3 is TGTGCCAGCAGTTACTCTCATAGCAATCAGCCCCAGCATTTT.

V and J are TRBV28 and TRBJ2-3; 7 bases agree with TRBD2. CDR1 and CDR2 from the germline V gene are MDHEN and SYDVKM. This CDR3 is 14 amino acids long. Germline trimming cut 6 bases from V and 1 base from J; bases unmatched to any gene: 4. The CDR3 DNA sequence: TGTGCCAGCAGACGGGCGGGGGGCACAGATACGCAGTATTTT. Its protein product is CASRRAGGTDTQYF.

The chain has TRBV7-6 and TRBJ1-6; TRBD1 aligns across 11 bases. CDR1 is SGHVS and CDR2 is FNYEAQ in the germline V gene. With 6 bases clipped from V and 11 bases from J, the junction kept 9 bases outside the gene matches. The CDR3 contains 15 residues. Written as DNA, the CDR3 is TGTGCCAGCAGTTTCGGACAGGGGGCAGGAACACCCCTCCACTTT. It encodes CASSFGQGAGTPLHF.

This clone was detected only once. V and J are TRBV15 and TRBJ1-2; TRBD1 might be the D (6 bases). Trimming pared 0 bases from V and 4 bases from J, leaving 15 bases between. The length of the CDR3 is 16 residues. Germline lookup yields CDR1 LNHNV and CDR2 YYDKDF (reference sequence). This chain's CDR3 is CATSRDLEGVSYGYTF. In nucleotides, the CDR3 is TGTGCCACCAGCAGAGATCTCGAGGGGGTGAGCTATGGCTACACCTTC.

This clone was picked up one time. This chain uses TRBV7-8 with TRBJ1-1, with D possibly being TRBD1 (6 bases). V lost 5 bases and J 1 base, leaving 17 bases between the germline ends. Looked up from germline, CDR1 is SGHVS and CDR2 is FQNEAQ. The CDR3 loop spans 16 amino acids. CDR3 residues: CASSPGAGNTNTEAFF. The CDR3 DNA is TGTGCCAGCAGCCCGGGGGCAGGCAATACGAACACTGAAGCTTTCTTT. Full variable domain (rest looked up from reference TRBV7-8 and TRBJ1-1): GAGVSQSPRYKVAKRGQDVALRCDPISGHVSLFWYQQALGQGPEFLTYFQNEAQLDKSGLPSDRFFAERPEGSVSTLKIQRTQQEDSAVYLCASSPGAGNTNTEAFFGQGTRLTVV.

This sequence joins TRBV7-9 and TRBJ2-7, with TRBD2 as a possible D gene (6 bases). The CDR3 runs to 17 residues. V lost 1 base to trimming and J lost 3 bases, with 19 bases between them. Germline V lookup: CDR1 SEHNR, CDR2 FQNEAQ (reference sequence). The CDR3 protein is CASSLESGGSSFYEQYF. CDR3 nucleotide sequence: TGTGCCAGCAGCTTAGAATCCGGGGGATCGAGTTTCTACGAGCAGTACTTC. Together with reference TRBV7-9 and TRBJ2-7, the CDR3 gives the full variable domain: DTGVSQNPRHKITKRGQNVTFRCDPISEHNRLYWYRQTLGQGPEFLTYFQNEAQLEKSRLLSDRFSAERPKGSFSTLEIQRTEQGDSAMYLCASSLESGGSSFYEQYFGPGTRLTVT.

The CDR3 DNA reads as TGTGCCAGCAGCTTGGAGGGACAGGGGTTTTACGAGCAGTACTTC. It yields the protein CASSLEGQGFYEQYF. V is TRBV5-5 and J is TRBJ2-7; 10 bases agree with TRBD1. This CDR3 has 15 residues. CDR1 is SGHKS, CDR2 YYEKEE, per germline (reference sequence). J lost 4 bases, V lost 0 bases, and 4 bases had no gene match.

The chain is built from TRBV5-1 and TRBJ2-7; 10 bases are shared with TRBD1. Trimming took 3 bases from V and 5 from J; bases not matched to a gene: 5. The CDR3 length is 14 residues. The germline gives CDR1 SGHRS, CDR2 YFSETQ. CDR3 amino acids: CASSSDRGWDEQYF. In DNA form, the CDR3 reads TGCGCCAGCAGCTCGGACAGGGGGTGGGACGAGCAGTACTTC.

Details on this clone: At one end the junction does not follow the germline gene, possibly because of a read error. The rearrangement links TRBV19 to TRBJ1-4; tentatively, D is TRBD1 (6 bases). This CDR3 spans 17 amino acids. In germline, CDR1 is LNHDA, CDR2 SQIVND (reference sequence). The CDR3 region is CASRGIPPGTTNEKLFF. The CDR3 region has the DNA TGTGCCAGTAGGGGCATCCCTCCCGGGACAACGAATGAAAAACTGTTTTTT.

The genes are TRBV14 and TRBJ2-2, with D perhaps TRBD2 (5 bases). The CDR3 has 15 residues. CDR1 and CDR2 from the germline V gene are SGHDN and FVKESK. Trimming removed 4 bases at V and 1 base at J, with 10 bases between. Here the CDR3 DNA reads TGTGCCAGCAGCCCCATGCGGGTGAACACCGGGGAGCTGTTTTTT. This gives the protein CASSPMRVNTGELFF.

The rearrangement uses TRBV11-2 and TRBJ1-1, with TRBD1 matching over 9 bases. The CDR3 is 14 residues long. The J segment lost 4 bases and the V segment lost 4 bases, leaving 4 bases of the junction unmatched. Per germline, CDR1 SGHAT and CDR2 FQNNGV. The CDR3 DNA reads as TGTGCCAGCAGCTCGGGACAGGGAGGCACTGAAGCTTTCTTT. Its protein is CASSSGQGGTEAFF.

The J gene is TRBJ1-1, the V gene TRBV27; 7 bases map to TRBD1. V shed 7 bases, J shed 6 bases, and the junction held 5 bases outside the gene matches. CDR1 MNHEY and CDR2 SMNVEV come from the germline V gene (reference sequence). CDR3 size: 12 residues. The CDR3 region has the DNA TGTGCCAGCAAGAAGGGGGCGGCTGAAGCTTTCTTT. Its translation: CASKKGAAEAFF.

The gene calls are TRBV18 and TRBJ1-2, with 11 bases identical to TRBD1. V shed 3 bases and J 8 bases; nucleotides not matched to a gene: 14. This CDR3 contains 17 residues. The germline gives CDR1 KGHSH, CDR2 LQKENI. In nucleotides, the CDR3 is TGTGCCAGCTCACCGTTAAACCGGGACAGGGGGTTGCAGGGCTACACCTTC. Protein sequence: CASSPLNRDRGLQGYTF.

The J gene is TRBJ1-1, the V gene TRBV10-1, with D tentatively TRBD1 (5 bases). CDR1 and CDR2 (germline): WNHNN, SYGVQD (reference sequence). V lost 4 bases and J 1 base, leaving 10 bases between the germline ends. CDR3 size: 14 residues. CDR3: CASSVGGTNTEAFF. The CDR3 DNA is TGCGCCAGCAGTGTGGGGGGGACGAACACTGAAGCTTTCTTT.

The chain joins TRBV5-8 to TRBJ2-6, with D perhaps TRBD1 (6 bases). Per the germline V gene, CDR1 is SGHTS and CDR2 is YDEGEE. This CDR3 is built from 17 residues. Trimming took 0 bases from V and 0 from J, leaving 10 bases between them. CDR3: CASSLGTGSSGANVLTF. The CDR3 coding sequence is TGTGCCAGCAGCTTGGGTACAGGGAGCTCTGGGGCCAACGTCCTGACTTTC. Drawing the rest from reference TRBV5-8 and TRBJ2-6, the complete variable domain is EAGVTQSPTHLIKTRGQQATLRCSPISGHTSVYWYQQALGLGLQFLLWYDEGEERNRGNFPPRFSGRQFPNYSSELNVNALELEDSALYLCASSLGTGSSGANVLTFGAGSRLTVL.

V and J are TRBV5-1 and TRBJ1-5; perhaps TRBD1 as D (5 bases). The CDR3 runs 14 residues. The germline V and J ends were trimmed by 2 bases and 5 bases, with 11 bases remaining between them. Germline V gives CDR1 SGHRS, CDR2 YFSETQ. In DNA, the CDR3 is TGCGCCAGCAGCTTAGCAGGGTACGATCAGCCCCAGCATTTT. This sequence encodes CASSLAGYDQPQHF.